The 7 T cell receptor beta chains below come from one sample, sequenced in a study of T cell responses to AZD1222 COVID-19 vaccine. This table comes from immunoSEQ multiplex PCR, and its TCRdb copy is limited to in-frame clones, with some not included. The repertoire consists of approximately 79,000 clones, with about 86% occurring once and the leading ten covering about 7.5%. The sequences come from peripheral blood, collected on day 0 of AZD1222 vaccination. The receptors shown here come from an adult in good health.

CDR3: CASRIDRPSSYNSPLHF. As DNA, the CDR3 is TGTGCCAGCAGGATCGACAGGCCGAGCTCCTATAATTCACCCCTCCACTTT. This chain links TRBV7-8 with TRBJ1-6, with a weak D call TRBD1 (6 bases). V was shortened by 6 bases and J by 0 bases, with 15 bases between the two germline ends. Germline assignment: CDR1 SGHVS and CDR2 FQNEAQ. The CDR3 spans 17 residues.

The sample holds one count of this clone. CDR3 sequence reads: CASSFILGGEQYF. In DNA form, the CDR3 reads TGTGCCAGCAGTTTCATTTTGGGCGGGGAGCAGTACTTC. The chain combines TRBV28 with TRBJ2-7; D is perhaps TRBD2 (5 bases). The V and J ends lost 3 bases and 7 bases respectively, with 13 bases between them. Germline V gene sequence: CDR1 MDHEN, CDR2 SYDVKM. The CDR3 totals 13 residues.

This sequence joins TRBV5-1 and TRBJ1-2; D is unresolved. V gave up 5 bases and J gave up 4 bases, with 18 bases separating them. Germline CDR1 and CDR2: SGHRS and YFSETQ. The CDR3 sequence is 15 residues long. The CDR3 is CASREGSSNPYGYTF. CDR3 in DNA: TGCGCCAGCAGGGAGGGCAGTTCCAACCCCTATGGCTACACCTTC. The full variable domain, completed using reference TRBV5-1 and TRBJ1-2, is KAGVTQTPRYLIKTRGQQVTLSCSPISGHRSVSWYQQTPGQGLQFLFEYFSETQRNKGNFPGRFSGRQFSNSRSEMNVSTLELGDSALYLCASREGSSNPYGYTFGSGTRLTVV.

The V call is TRBV6-5, the J call TRBJ2-7; D not resolved. The CDR3 runs 13 residues. Trimming removed 8 bases from V and 3 bases from J, with 14 bases in between. Germline CDR1 is MNHEY and CDR2 is SVGAGI. The CDR3: CASDFESFYEQYF. For the CDR3, the DNA is TGTGCCAGCGATTTCGAGAGTTTCTACGAGCAGTACTTC.

The chain carries TRBV28 and TRBJ2-2; D unclear. The CDR3 covers 13 residues. V was clipped by 10 bases and J by 1 base, with 10 bases between them. Germline V gives CDR1 MDHEN, CDR2 SYDVKM. CDR3 protein: CATRRVNTGELFF. CDR3 coding DNA: TGTGCCACCCGAAGAGTGAACACCGGGGAGCTGTTTTTT.

This clone appeared a few times. This sequence joins TRBV7-9 and TRBJ2-7; 7 bases are a match to TRBD1. Germline CDR1 and CDR2: SEHNR and FQNEAQ (reference sequence). This CDR3 spans 14 amino acids. V was clipped by 1 base and J by 5 bases; unmatched bases: 5. The CDR3 loop reads CASSLEPQGDEQYF. The CDR3 nucleotides read TGTGCCAGCAGCTTAGAGCCCCAGGGGGACGAGCAGTACTTC.

This sequence joins TRBV12-3 or TRBV12-4 and TRBJ1-3; 7 positions match TRBD1. This CDR3 has 13 amino acids. Trimming at V came to 5 bases and at J to 10 bases, leaving 8 bases not matched to a gene. CDR3 protein: CASSPKDRRTIYF. The CDR3, as DNA: TGTGCCAGCAGTCCCAAGGACAGGCGGACCATATATTTT.